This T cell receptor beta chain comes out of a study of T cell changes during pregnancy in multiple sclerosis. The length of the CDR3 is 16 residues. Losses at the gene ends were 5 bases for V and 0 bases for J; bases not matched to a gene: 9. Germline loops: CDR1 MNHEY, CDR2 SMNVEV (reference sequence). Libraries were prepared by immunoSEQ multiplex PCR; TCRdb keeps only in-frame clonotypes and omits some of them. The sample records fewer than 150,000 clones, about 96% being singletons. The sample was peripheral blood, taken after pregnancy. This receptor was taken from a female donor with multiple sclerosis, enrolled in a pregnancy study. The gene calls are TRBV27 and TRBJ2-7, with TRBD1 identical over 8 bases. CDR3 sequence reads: CASSISSGQASYEQYF. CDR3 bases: TGTGCCAGCAGTATTTCGTCGGGACAGGCCTCCTACGAGCAGTACTTC.